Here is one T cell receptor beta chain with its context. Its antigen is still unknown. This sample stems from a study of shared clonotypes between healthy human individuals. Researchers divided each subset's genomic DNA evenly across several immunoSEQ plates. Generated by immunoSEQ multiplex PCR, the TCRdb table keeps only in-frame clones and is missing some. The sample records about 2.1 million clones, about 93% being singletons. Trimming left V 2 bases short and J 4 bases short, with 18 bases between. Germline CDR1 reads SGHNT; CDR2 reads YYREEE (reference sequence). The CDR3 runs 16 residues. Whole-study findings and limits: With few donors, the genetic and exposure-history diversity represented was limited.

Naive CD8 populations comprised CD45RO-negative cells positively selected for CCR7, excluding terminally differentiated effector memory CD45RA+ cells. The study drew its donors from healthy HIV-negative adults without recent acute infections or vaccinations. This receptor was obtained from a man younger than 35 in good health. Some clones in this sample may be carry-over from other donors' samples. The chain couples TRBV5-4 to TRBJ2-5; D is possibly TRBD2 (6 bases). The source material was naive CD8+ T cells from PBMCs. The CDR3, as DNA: TGTGCCAGCAGCTTCATGGTACGGCAGGGAGGAGAGACCCAGTACTTC. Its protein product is CASSFMVRQGGETQYF.